This entry describes one T cell receptor beta chain. Its specificity is unknown. A much bigger clone sits one base away, suggesting this may be a read error. Making the bulk TCR libraries relied on previously described methods and listed TCR primers. TCRdb re-analysed the PCR reads in MiXCR, keeping a single row per CDR3 protein. The sample lists nearly 650,000 distinct CDR3 sequences, 25% seen once, with 0.78% in the top ten. This sample was taken from a study of molecular identifiers for immune sequencing clone quantification. Broader study findings: Molecules of identical TCR sharing a barcode could underestimate highly expanded clone sizes.

CDR1 is DFQATT and CDR2 is SNEGSKA in the germline V gene (reference sequence). The CDR3 has 12 residues. The authors sorted naive CD8 T cells as CD8+CD4-CCR7+CD45RA+. The origin of this receptor is a human donor in good health. Some libraries in this study had Jurkat cell RNA spiked in. Source material: naive CD8+ T cells from blood, with Jurkat cell RNA spiked in. Regarding subset: FACS-sorted CD8+CD4-CCR7+CD45RA+ naive T cells. V is TRBV20-1 and J is TRBJ2-1; D is unclear. Written as DNA, the CDR3 is TGCGGTGCCCCAGGCTACTACAATGAGCAGTTCTTC. Translating it yields CGAPGYYNEQFF.